These 24 T cell receptor beta chains were sequenced from one sample in a study of blood T cell repertoires in COVID-19. Generated by immunoSEQ multiplex PCR, the TCRdb table keeps only in-frame clones and is missing some. The repertoire holds around 290,000 clones, with approximately 86% as singletons. The sequenced sample was peripheral blood. The source of these receptors is a woman aged 70 to 79 with COVID-19, enrolled during active disease.

The chain recombines TRBV7-2 with TRBJ2-7, with 9 bases matching TRBD1. The CDR3 sequence is 14 residues long. V was clipped by 4 bases and J by 3 bases; unmatched bases: 4. The germline V gene encodes CDR1 SGHTA and CDR2 FQGNSA. CDR3: CASSYTGGFYEQYF. CDR3 DNA: TGTGCCAGCAGCTATACAGGGGGCTTCTACGAGCAGTACTTC.

The chain employs TRBV4-1 and TRBJ1-4, with a weak D call TRBD1 (6 bases). Trimming stripped 6 bases from V and 3 bases from J, with 14 bases between. The germline gives CDR1 MGHRA, CDR2 YSYEKL. There are 15 residues in the CDR3. CDR3 in DNA: TGCGCCAGCAGATACGTAGGACAGTCTAATGAAAAACTGTTTTTT. Translating gives CASRYVGQSNEKLFF.

The CDR3 sequence is CASSLTLGSLGYEQYF. The CDR3 nucleotides read TGTGCCAGCAGCTTAACTTTGGGTAGTCTAGGCTACGAGCAGTACTTC. The chain carries TRBV7-6 and TRBJ2-7; unclear D gene. V shed 2 bases and J shed 3 bases, with 17 bases lying between them. CDR1 SGHVS and CDR2 FNYEAQ come from the germline V gene. The CDR3 covers 16 residues.

A few counts support this clone. The chain links TRBV21-1 to TRBJ1-2. TRBV21-1 is a pseudogene segment. The CDR3 is 12 residues long. This CDR3 is CASSKLGGGYTF. The DNA for the CDR3 is TGTGCCAGCAGCAAATTGGGGGGTGGCTACACCTTC.

The chain joins TRBV5-1 to TRBJ2-2; weak D call: TRBD1 (6 bases). Between the trimmed V and J ends, which lost 0 bases and 1 base, there was a span of 13 bases. The germline CDR1 and CDR2 sequences are SGHRS and YFSETQ. This CDR3 has 17 amino acids. CDR3 bases: TGCGCCAGCAGCTTGGATCGGATAGGGGGGAACACCGGGGAGCTGTTTTTT. This translates into CASSLDRIGGNTGELFF.

V and J are TRBV5-1 and TRBJ1-1; D not resolved. The CDR3 contains 13 residues. Germline CDR1 and CDR2: SGHRS and YFSETQ. V was shortened by 2 bases and J by 1 base, with 6 bases between the two germline ends. The CDR3 coding sequence is TGCGCCAGCAGCTTCACCAGGAACACTGAAGCTTTCTTT. As protein: CASSFTRNTEAFF.

The chain has TRBV7-2 and TRBJ2-7; tentative D call: TRBD1 (5 bases). CDR1 and CDR2 (germline): SGHTA, FQGNSA. The CDR3 has 13 amino acids. Trimming stripped 5 bases from V and 4 bases from J, with 12 bases between. The CDR3 here is CASSTRDRYEQYF. The DNA of the CDR3 is TGTGCCAGCAGCACAAGAGACAGATACGAGCAGTACTTC.

This sequence joins TRBV5-1 and TRBJ1-1; 8 positions match TRBD1. Trimming removed 0 bases from V and 1 base from J; junction bases left unmatched: 2. The CDR3 has 15 residues. Germline V gene data show CDR1 as SGHRS and CDR2 as YFSETQ. The CDR3 coding sequence is TGCGCCAGCAGCTTGGTTGGACAGGGGAACACTGAAGCTTTCTTT. This translates into CASSLVGQGNTEAFF.

The CDR3 region is CASDSGGTDTQYF. The CDR3 coding sequence is TGCGCCAGCGATAGCGGGGGGACAGATACGCAGTATTTT. V and J are TRBV10-2 and TRBJ2-3, with 10 bases aligning to TRBD2. The CDR3 runs 13 residues. The trim removed 8 bases at V and 3 bases at J, leaving 2 bases unmatched. Germline V CDR1 and CDR2: WSHSY, SAAADI.

This clone has just one count. The genes are TRBV18 and TRBJ1-2; maybe TRBD1 (5 bases). This CDR3 has 15 amino acids. The germline V gene has CDR1 KGHSH and CDR2 LQKENI. Trimming left V 2 bases short and J 4 bases short, with 14 bases between. The CDR3 here is CASSPGTSEGYGYTF. In DNA, the CDR3 is TGTGCCAGCTCACCAGGGACGTCGGAGGGCTATGGCTACACCTTC.

The chain links TRBV5-1 to TRBJ2-2; 8 nucleotides line up with TRBD1. Germline CDR1 reads SGHRS; CDR2 reads YFSETQ. The CDR3 is 14 residues long. V lost 3 bases to trimming and J lost 4 bases; unmatched junction nucleotides: 2. The CDR3 spells CASSSDRVTGELFF. The CDR3 DNA reads as TGCGCCAGCAGCTCGGACAGGGTCACCGGGGAGCTGTTTTTT.

V usage is TRBV27 and J usage is TRBJ1-1, with D possibly matching TRBD1 (6 bases). V was pared by 3 bases and J by 5 bases, with 13 bases between. Germline CDR1 is MNHEY and CDR2 is SMNVEV (reference sequence). This CDR3 comprises 14 residues. The CDR3 DNA reads TGTGCCAGCAGTTTCTACAGGGATGGGACTGAAGCTTTCTTT. Residues: CASSFYRDGTEAFF.

This clone came up once. The genes are TRBV29-1 and TRBJ2-1; the D gene is possibly TRBD2 (5 bases). Looked up from germline, CDR1 is SQVTM and CDR2 is ANQGSEA. The V and J ends lost 1 base and 9 bases respectively, with 10 bases between them. The CDR3 contains 12 residues. The CDR3 region is CSVEGLHLEQFF. The CDR3 nucleotides are TGCAGCGTTGAAGGACTACATCTTGAGCAGTTCTTC.

The V gene is TRBV28, the J gene TRBJ2-2, with D maybe TRBD1 (7 bases). The ends were cut back, 5 bases at V and 6 bases at J, with 13 bases in the middle. This CDR3 has 14 amino acids. The germline V gene has CDR1 MDHEN and CDR2 SYDVKM. The CDR3 bases are TGTGCCAGCAGTACCTCAGGGGGGTCCGGGGAGCTGTTTTTT. It translates to CASSTSGGSGELFF.

J is TRBJ2-7 and V is TRBV13; 9 bases match TRBD1. The CDR3 spans 17 residues. CDR1 and CDR2 from the germline V gene are PRHDT and FYEKMQ (reference sequence). Trimming took 5 bases from V and 3 from J; bases not matched to a gene: 14. The CDR3 DNA sequence: TGTGCCAGCAGCAATTACGCGGGACAGGGAAGGGACTACGAGCAGTACTTC. It yields the protein CASSNYAGQGRDYEQYF.

The chain couples TRBV4-1 to TRBJ1-1; perhaps TRBD1 as D (6 bases). The CDR3 totals 17 residues. Looked up from germline, CDR1 is MGHRA and CDR2 is YSYEKL. Trimming took off 0 bases at V and 1 base at J, with 15 bases between the two ends. DNA for the CDR3: TGCGCCAGCAGCCAAGAAGGGGGGGCGCGGCGGAACACTGAAGCTTTCTTT. Translating gives CASSQEGGARRNTEAFF.

This clone was detected only once. V is TRBV4-1 and J is TRBJ1-2; a possible D gene is TRBD1 (6 bases). This CDR3 is built from 16 residues. The germline V gene encodes CDR1 MGHRA and CDR2 YSYEKL. Trimming removed 3 bases at V and 2 bases at J, with 16 bases between. The CDR3 coding sequence is TGCGCCAGCAGCCATAACGACAGGACGCCAAACTATGGCTACACCTTC. It encodes CASSHNDRTPNYGYTF.

V and J are TRBV28 and TRBJ2-5; maybe TRBD1 (6 bases). The CDR3 length is 14 residues. Germline CDR1 MDHEN, CDR2 SYDVKM. V lost 5 bases, J lost 1 base, and 11 bases lay in between. This chain's CDR3 is CASSPPGAQETQYF. DNA for the CDR3: TGTGCCAGCAGTCCCCCAGGGGCCCAAGAGACCCAGTACTTC. Supplemented by reference TRBV28 and TRBJ2-5, the full variable domain reads DVKVTQSSRYLVKRTGEKVFLECVQDMDHENMFWYRQDPGLGLRLIYFSYDVKMKEKGDIPEGYSVSREKKERFSLILESASTNQTSMYLCASSPPGAQETQYFGPGTRLLVL.

The gene calls are TRBV29-1 and TRBJ2-7, with 7 bases identical to TRBD1. V shed 3 bases and J 7 bases; nucleotides not matched to a gene: 12. There are 14 residues in the CDR3. Germline assignment: CDR1 SQVTM and CDR2 ANQGSEA. The CDR3: CSVDRDRTPGEQYF. The CDR3 DNA follows: TGCAGCGTTGACCGGGACAGAACCCCGGGGGAGCAGTACTTC.

This sequence joins TRBV23-1 and TRBJ1-5; D possibly corresponds to TRBD1 (6 bases). TRBV23-1 is labeled an ORF, and its function is uncertain. The CDR3 extends over 15 amino acids. Trimming removed 4 bases from V and 9 bases from J, with 19 bases in between. The CDR3 reads CASSRTGIASGPQHF. In nucleotides, the CDR3 is TGCGCCAGCAGTCGAACAGGGATCGCTAGCGGGCCCCAGCATTTT.

This clone appeared a few times. The chain is built from TRBV2 and TRBJ2-7; 8 nucleotides align to TRBD1. The CDR3 is 12 amino acids. Germline V gene lookup returns CDR1 SNHLY and CDR2 FYNNEI. With V trimmed by 11 bases and J by 0 bases, 3 bases remained unmatched. CDR3 bases: TGTGCCGGGGGACAGGTCTCCTACGAGCAGTACTTC. Translation: CAGGQVSYEQYF. Full variable domain (rest looked up from reference TRBV2 and TRBJ2-7): EPEVTQTPSHQVTQMGQEVILRCVPISNHLYFYWYRQILGQKVEFLVSFYNNEISEKSEIFDDQFSVERPDGSNFTLKIRSTKLEDSAMYFCAGGQVSYEQYFGPGTRLTVT.

The chain combines TRBV29-1 with TRBJ2-7; perhaps TRBD1 as D (6 bases). The germline V and J ends were trimmed by 6 bases and 6 bases, with 12 bases remaining between them. There are 11 residues in the CDR3. Germline V gives CDR1 SQVTM, CDR2 ANQGSEA. The CDR3 DNA is TGCAGCGTCGCACAGGGCGGCGAGCAGTACTTC. This sequence encodes CSVAQGGEQYF.

This chain links TRBV5-1 with TRBJ2-1; 10 nucleotides align to TRBD1. The CDR3 totals 16 residues. V shed 3 bases and J 6 bases; nucleotides not matched to a gene: 9. Germline lookup yields CDR1 SGHRS and CDR2 YFSETQ. The CDR3, as DNA: TGCGCCAGCAGCTGGACCGGGACAGGGGTGAGCAATGAGCAGTTCTTC. Protein sequence: CASSWTGTGVSNEQFF.

This chain links TRBV21-1 with TRBJ2-5; whether TRBD2, the table's D call, matches the DNA was not checked. TRBV21-1 is shown as a pseudogene. The CDR3 spans 15 residues. CDR3 region: CAIQAGPGSEETQYF. CDR3 nucleotides: TGTGCCATCCAAGCCGGGCCGGGATCAGAAGAGACCCAGTACTTC.